These T cell receptor beta chains were read from a single sample in a study of blood T cell repertoires in COVID-19. Using immunoSEQ multiplex PCR, the repertoire was profiled, and TCRdb retains in-frame clones only, with some absent. The data hold 320,000 or so clones, with about 90% observed a single time. Sequencing was carried out using PBMCs or T cells enriched from blood (not recorded which). The receptors derive from a young man who had recovered from COVID-19. Each CDR3 is given with its conserved first and last residue. The order of the fields is clone size, V gene, J gene, D gene, CDR3 length, CDR3 DNA, CDR3 protein. A D gene is named only where the DNA matches it firmly. Some rows mark clone size as missing; the rest say once, few, many or name a class of expanded clone.

size: .; V: TRBV13; J: TRBJ2-1; D: .; length: 15; DNA: TGTGCCAGCAGCCTACGCACCCACTCCTACAATGAGCAGTTCTTC; CDR3: CASSLRTHSYNEQFF
size: .; V: TRBV7-2; J: TRBJ2-1; D: TRBD2; length: 17; DNA: TGTGCCAGCAGCTTAAGGGCTAGCGGGACACAATACAATGAGCAGTTCTTC; CDR3: CASSLRASGTQYNEQFF
size: .; V: TRBV28; J: TRBJ2-7; D: .; length: 16; DNA: TGTGCCAGCAGTTTCCCCTCCTACAGGGAAGGGGACGAGCAGTACTTC; CDR3: CASSFPSYREGDEQYF
size: .; V: TRBV5-5; J: TRBJ2-1; D: TRBD2; length: 19; DNA: TGTGCCAGCAGGACCGGGACTAGCGGGGGAGCTCCATCCTACAATGAGCAGTTCTTC; CDR3: CASRTGTSGGAPSYNEQFF
size: .; V: TRBV13; J: TRBJ1-4; D: .; length: 15; DNA: TGTGCCAGCAGCTTAGGACAGGGTGGCGGTGAAAAACTGTTTTTT; CDR3: CASSLGQGGGEKLFF
size: few; V: TRBV30; J: TRBJ1-2; D: .; length: 13; DNA: TGTGCCTGGAATTCGGGAGCCGATTATGGCTACACCTTC; CDR3: CAWNSGADYGYTF
size: .; V: TRBV19; J: TRBJ1-6; D: .; length: 13; DNA: TGTGCCAGTAGTATAGCCGGGAATTCACCCCTCCACTTT; CDR3: CASSIAGNSPLHF
size: .; V: TRBV12-3/TRBV12-4; J: TRBJ1-2; D: .; length: 12; DNA: TGTGCCAGCAGTTTCCGACAGTATGGCTACACCTTC; CDR3: CASSFRQYGYTF
size: .; V: TRBV6-5; J: TRBJ1-3; D: .; length: 14; DNA: TGTGCCAGCAGTACCCGCGGGACTGGAAACACCATATATTTT; CDR3: CASSTRGTGNTIYF
size: .; V: TRBV15; J: TRBJ2-5; D: TRBD1; length: 14; DNA: TGTGCCACAGCCGACAGGGGGCCCCAAGAGACCCAGTACTTC; CDR3: CATADRGPQETQYF
size: .; V: TRBV30; J: TRBJ1-6; D: TRBD1; length: 15; DNA: TGTGCCTGGAGGAGGGAGGACAGGGGAAGTTCACCCCTCCACTTT; CDR3: CAWRREDRGSSPLHF